The 30 T cell receptor beta chains below all came from one sample that was sequenced in a study of blood T cell repertoires in COVID-19. Measured with immunoSEQ multiplex PCR; TCRdb has only the in-frame clones, and not every one. The sample carries 250,000 or so clones, about 87% recorded once. The source material was PBMCs or T cells enriched from blood (not recorded which). These receptors were taken from a woman in her 40s with acute COVID-19.

The V gene is TRBV19, the J gene TRBJ2-6; no firm D call. The CDR3 consists of 13 residues. The V end was cut by 7 bases, the J end by 0 bases, with 4 bases between. Germline V gives CDR1 LNHDA, CDR2 SQIVND (reference sequence). DNA of the CDR3: TGTGCCAGTACCTCCTCTGGGGCCAACGTCCTGACTTTC. Its translation is CASTSSGANVLTF.

This clone was recorded at least ten times. The chain is built from TRBV5-4 and TRBJ2-2; TRBD2 matches 7 bases. The CDR3 is made up of 14 amino acids. Trimming cost V 2 bases and J 8 bases; bases outside gene matches: 6. Germline lookup yields CDR1 SGHNT and CDR2 YYREEE (reference sequence). In DNA form, the CDR3 reads TGTGCCAGCAGCTTCGCTAGCGGCGGGGGGGAGCTGTTTTTT. It specifies CASSFASGGGELFF.

The rearrangement links TRBV11-3 to TRBJ2-1; D is uncertain. V gave up 1 base and J gave up 6 bases, with 7 bases separating them. Germline-derived CDR1 and CDR2 are SGHNT and YENEEA. This CDR3 is built from 13 residues. As DNA, the CDR3 is TGTGCCAGCAGCTTAGGGCTTATCAATGAGCAGTTCTTC. Its translation is CASSLGLINEQFF. Using reference TRBV11-3 and TRBJ2-1 for the parts outside the CDR3, the full variable domain is EAGVVQSPRYKIIEKKQPVAFWCNPISGHNTLYWYLQNLGQGPELLIRYENEEAVDDSQLPKDRFSAERLKGVDSTLKIQPAELGDSAVYLCASSLGLINEQFFGPGTRLTVL.

V is TRBV19 and J is TRBJ1-2; the D is unclear. The CDR3 has 14 residues. Germline V gene lookup returns CDR1 LNHDA and CDR2 SQIVND (reference sequence). V was pared by 6 bases and J by 0 bases, with 11 bases between. CDR3 coding DNA: TGTGCCAGTAGACGGGAGCCCTCTAACTATGGCTACACCTTC. Translated: CASRREPSNYGYTF.

The chain joins TRBV5-1 to TRBJ2-1; TRBD1 is a possible D gene (5 bases). CDR1 SGHRS and CDR2 YFSETQ come from the germline V gene. This CDR3 contains 15 residues. Trimming took 0 bases from V and 1 from J, leaving 8 bases between them. CDR3 nucleotide sequence: TGCGCCAGCAGCTTGGGCCAGGGTTCCTACAATGAGCAGTTCTTC. Translation: CASSLGQGSYNEQFF.

The V call is TRBV2, the J call TRBJ1-2; no firm D call. Between the trimmed V and J ends, which lost 3 bases and 3 bases, there was a span of 8 bases. Germline values: CDR1 SNHLY, CDR2 FYNNEI. The CDR3 consists of 13 residues. The CDR3 nucleotides are TGTGCCAGCAGTGACGAGAGGGACTATGGCTACACCTTC. Translating gives CASSDERDYGYTF.

The rearrangement joins TRBV5-5 to TRBJ2-5; 9 bases align to TRBD2. The V segment lost 2 bases and the J segment 1 base; nucleotides outside the gene matches: 3. The germline V gene has CDR1 SGHKS and CDR2 YYEKEE (reference sequence). The CDR3 consists of 15 residues. CDR3 in amino acids: CASSLLAGVQETQYF. The CDR3 coding sequence is TGTGCCAGCAGCTTATTAGCGGGGGTCCAAGAGACCCAGTACTTC. The entire variable domain, with the rest obtained from reference TRBV5-5 and TRBJ2-5, is as follows: DAGVTQSPTHLIKTRGQQVTLRCSPISGHKSVSWYQQVLGQGPQFIFQYYEKEERGRGNFPDRFSARQFPNYSSELNVNALLLGDSALYLCASSLLAGVQETQYFGPGTRLLVL.

This clone appeared a single time. This rearrangement joins TRBV2 to TRBJ1-2; 7 bases are a match to TRBD1. Trimming removed 2 bases from V and 4 bases from J; junction bases left unmatched: 7. The length of the CDR3 is 15 residues. The germline V gene encodes CDR1 SNHLY and CDR2 FYNNEI. CDR3 DNA sequence: TGTGCCAGCAGTGAAAGCCAGGGGGTCGCCTATGGCTACACCTTC. Its translation is CASSESQGVAYGYTF.

This sequence joins TRBV10-1 and TRBJ1-1; TRBD1 aligns across 11 bases. J was trimmed by 6 bases and V by 6 bases; bases with no gene match: 6. This CDR3 spans 14 amino acids. The germline V gene has CDR1 WNHNN and CDR2 SYGVQD (reference sequence). The CDR3 sequence is CASSDGQGAAEAFF. CDR3 DNA sequence: TGCGCCAGCAGCGATGGACAGGGGGCGGCTGAAGCTTTCTTT.

This clone showed up just once. The V gene is TRBV28, the J gene TRBJ1-5; 7 bases fit TRBD1. V lost 10 bases, J lost 3 bases, and 9 bases stayed unmatched. Per the germline V gene, CDR1 is MDHEN and CDR2 is SYDVKM. The CDR3 length is 14 residues. CDR3 DNA: TGTGCCATAACGCGGGACAGCTCCAATCAGCCCCAGCATTTT. It yields the protein CAITRDSSNQPQHF. Using reference TRBV28 and TRBJ1-5 for the parts outside the CDR3, the full variable domain is DVKVTQSSRYLVKRTGEKVFLECVQDMDHENMFWYRQDPGLGLRLIYFSYDVKMKEKGDIPEGYSVSREKKERFSLILESASTNQTSMYLCAITRDSSNQPQHFGDGTRLSIL.

This sequence joins TRBV6-1 and TRBJ2-2, with D hard to call. CDR1 MNHNS and CDR2 SASEGT come from the germline V gene. Trimming stripped 3 bases from V and 7 bases from J, with 3 bases between. CDR3 length equals 11 residues. This CDR3 reads CASSDLGELFF. CDR3 bases: TGTGCCAGCAGTGACCTCGGGGAGCTGTTTTTT.

The CDR3 loop reads CASSLGPLSGLSYNEQFF. In DNA, the CDR3 is TGTGCCAGCAGCTTAGGGCCGCTTTCGGGGTTGTCCTACAATGAGCAGTTCTTC. This rearrangement joins TRBV11-3 to TRBJ2-1; possible D gene TRBD2, 5 bases. V lost 1 base to trimming and J lost 1 base, with 17 bases between them. The CDR3 contains 18 residues. CDR1 SGHNT and CDR2 YENEEA come from the germline V gene.

The genes are TRBV9 and TRBJ2-2; no reliable D call. Germline V gene sequence: CDR1 SGDLS, CDR2 YYNGEE. CDR3 length: 15 amino acids. V lost 2 bases and J lost 4, with 12 bases in between. The CDR3 protein is CASSVPPEPTGELFF. Written as DNA, the CDR3 is TGTGCCAGCAGCGTGCCCCCTGAGCCCACCGGGGAGCTGTTTTTT.

This clone was found many times. This chain uses TRBV7-2 with TRBJ2-4; 9 bases match TRBD2. V lost 1 base and J lost 5; bases outside the gene matches: 3. Germline lookup yields CDR1 SGHTA and CDR2 FQGNSA. CDR3 length: 15 amino acids. CDR3 residues: CASSLGGGAQNIQYF. The CDR3 region has the DNA TGTGCCAGCAGCTTAGGCGGGGGGGCCCAAAACATTCAGTACTTC.

This clone was picked up one time. The gene calls are TRBV2 and TRBJ1-5; no reliable D call. V was pared by 6 bases and J by 0 bases, with 9 bases between. Germline V gives CDR1 SNHLY, CDR2 FYNNEI. This CDR3 comprises 14 residues. In DNA, the CDR3 is TGTGCCAGCAGGGAAACAGTTAGCAATCAGCCCCAGCATTTT. It yields the protein CASRETVSNQPQHF. Full variable domain (missing parts from reference TRBV2 and TRBJ1-5): EPEVTQTPSHQVTQMGQEVILRCVPISNHLYFYWYRQILGQKVEFLVSFYNNEISEKSEIFDDQFSVERPDGSNFTLKIRSTKLEDSAMYFCASRETVSNQPQHFGDGTRLSIL.

This rearrangement joins TRBV3-1 (or the pseudogene TRBV3-2) to TRBJ2-1; perhaps TRBD2 as D (6 bases). With 1 base removed from V and 10 bases from J, the gap between germline ends came to 14 bases. Germline V gene lookup returns CDR1 LGHDT and CDR2 YNNKEL (reference sequence). CDR3 size: 14 residues. The CDR3 nucleotides read TGTGCCAGCAGCCAAGGGGACTCGCGTTTGGAGCAGTTCTTC. It encodes CASSQGDSRLEQFF.

The CDR3 loop is CASSTRAAARTEAFF. In nucleotides, the CDR3 is TGTGCCAGCAGTACCAGGGCGGCGGCGAGGACTGAAGCTTTCTTT. This chain uses TRBV6-2 or TRBV6-3 with TRBJ1-1; a possible D gene is TRBD1 (5 bases). Trimming pared 5 bases from V and 5 bases from J, leaving 18 bases between. Germline loops: CDR1 MNHEY, CDR2 SVGEGT. CDR3 length: 15 residues.

The sample holds one count of this clone. V and J are TRBV11-3 and TRBJ2-5; D might be TRBD1 (6 bases). CDR3 length: 15 amino acids. Trimming cost V 5 bases and J 4 bases, with 17 bases left between them. Germline CDR1 is SGHNT and CDR2 is YENEEA. The DNA for the CDR3 is TGTGCCAGCAGCGCCAGGCGGCAGGGGCCAGAGACCCAGTACTTC. It codes for CASSARRQGPETQYF.

J is TRBJ2-3 and V is TRBV2, with 7 bases lining up with TRBD1. CDR1 is SNHLY and CDR2 is FYNNEI in the germline V gene. Trimming cost V 6 bases and J 1 base; bases outside gene matches: 4. The CDR3 sequence is 14 residues long. CDR3 region: CASSRQGRTDTQYF. The CDR3 DNA reads TGTGCCAGCAGCCGACAGGGCCGCACAGATACGCAGTATTTT. The full variable domain, in which reference TRBV2 and TRBJ2-3 provide the parts outside the CDR3, is EPEVTQTPSHQVTQMGQEVILRCVPISNHLYFYWYRQILGQKVEFLVSFYNNEISEKSEIFDDQFSVERPDGSNFTLKIRSTKLEDSAMYFCASSRQGRTDTQYFGPGTRLTVL.

This rearrangement joins TRBV30 to TRBJ1-2, with TRBD1 matching over 8 bases. The germline CDR1 and CDR2 sequences are GTSNPN and SVGIG (reference sequence). The CDR3 totals 12 residues. The ends lost 4 bases at V and 7 bases at J; junction bases unmatched: 5. CDR3 amino acids: CAWTQGVAGYTF. The CDR3 nucleotides are TGTGCCTGGACACAGGGGGTAGCTGGCTACACCTTC.

The CDR3 protein is CASSLGAWQLGGETQYF. CDR3 nucleotides: TGTGCCAGCAGTTTAGGGGCTTGGCAGCTCGGGGGAGAGACCCAGTACTTC. The chain couples TRBV27 to TRBJ2-5, with a weak D call TRBD2 (6 bases). CDR1 and CDR2 (germline): MNHEY, SMNVEV (reference sequence). V was pared by 2 bases and J by 4 bases, with 20 bases between. The CDR3 totals 17 residues.

This clone came up once. V is TRBV14 and J is TRBJ2-1, with 7 bases aligning to TRBD2. CDR3 size: 16 residues. Per the germline V gene, CDR1 is SGHDN and CDR2 is FVKESK. V lost 0 bases and J lost 0; bases outside the gene matches: 2. CDR3: CASSQDGGSSYNEQFF. DNA for the CDR3: TGTGCCAGCAGCCAAGACGGGGGGAGCTCCTACAATGAGCAGTTCTTC. The full variable domain, its missing parts supplied by reference TRBV14 and TRBJ2-1, is EAGVTQFPSHSVIEKGQTVTLRCDPISGHDNLYWYRRVMGKEIKFLLHFVKESKQDESGMPNNRFLAERTGGTYSTLKVQPAELEDSGVYFCASSQDGGSSYNEQFFGPGTRLTVL.

J is TRBJ2-3 and V is TRBV24-1; 9 bases match TRBD2. The length of the CDR3 is 15 residues. The junction had 6 bases not matched to a gene; V was cut back by 4 bases and J by 5 bases. The germline gives CDR1 KGHDR, CDR2 SFDVKD. The DNA for the CDR3 is TGTGCCACCAGTGAGGGCGGGAGGGCCTTAGATACGCAGTATTTT. This translates into CATSEGGRALDTQYF.

V usage is TRBV5-1 and J usage is TRBJ1-2; D perhaps matches TRBD1 (6 bases). The CDR3 covers 17 residues. The germline gives CDR1 SGHRS, CDR2 YFSETQ. Between the trimmed V and J ends, which lost 0 bases and 1 base, there was a span of 16 bases. The CDR3 here is CASSLDGARGFNYGYTF. The CDR3 DNA is TGCGCCAGCAGCTTGGACGGGGCCAGGGGCTTTAACTATGGCTACACCTTC.

The CDR3 coding sequence is TGTGCCAGCAGTCCTCCTAGGGGGAACACTGAAGCTTTCTTT. It codes for CASSPPRGNTEAFF. The chain uses TRBV6-5 and TRBJ1-1; tentative D call: TRBD1 (5 bases). Germline V gene data show CDR1 as MNHEY and CDR2 as SVGAGI. V was pared by 5 bases and J by 1 base, with 11 bases between. The CDR3 is 14 amino acids.

This sequence joins TRBV29-1 and TRBJ2-1; TRBD2 matches 8 bases. The CDR3 runs to 14 residues. V was clipped by 5 bases and J by 3 bases; unmatched bases: 6. In germline, CDR1 is SQVTM, CDR2 ANQGSEA. The CDR3 protein is CSVLRGGDYNEQFF. CDR3 DNA: TGCAGCGTTCTACGGGGGGGGGACTACAATGAGCAGTTCTTC.

The V and J genes are TRBV18 and TRBJ1-1; D may be TRBD1 (5 bases). The V end lost 5 bases, the J end lost 4 bases, and 14 bases lay between the germline ends. The CDR3 covers 14 residues. Germline assignment: CDR1 KGHSH and CDR2 LQKENI. The CDR3 nucleotides are TGTGCCAGCTCAGGGGCAGGCTCCCGCACTGAAGCTTTCTTT. This encodes CASSGAGSRTEAFF.

The chain recombines TRBV24-1 with TRBJ2-3; D remains ambiguous. The CDR3 consists of 13 residues. Germline loops: CDR1 KGHDR, CDR2 SFDVKD. V lost 7 bases and J lost 1, with 8 bases in between. The CDR3 region has the DNA TGTGCCACCAGGCCTCCGGGCACAGATACGCAGTATTTT. It is translated as CATRPPGTDTQYF.

V gene TRBV19 combines with J gene TRBJ2-1; 7 bases line up with TRBD2. The germline gives CDR1 LNHDA, CDR2 SQIVND (reference sequence). This CDR3 spans 12 amino acids. J gave up 9 bases and V 3 bases, and 2 bases lay outside the gene matches. CDR3: CASSIWGGEQFF. The CDR3 DNA reads as TGTGCCAGTAGTATCTGGGGGGGTGAGCAGTTCTTC.

This sequence joins TRBV10-3 and TRBJ1-1; no definite D call. There are 12 residues in the CDR3. Germline V gene sequence: CDR1 ENHRY, CDR2 SYGVKD. Trimming removed 5 bases at V and 1 base at J, with 5 bases between. The CDR3 is CAISTGNTEAFF. CDR3 nucleotides: TGTGCCATCAGTACCGGGAACACTGAAGCTTTCTTT.